The entry below describes one TCR beta chain. These data are taken from a study of blood T cell repertoires in COVID-19. Whole-study context: Collection of acute and convalescent COVID-19 samples took place in the United States, Italy and Spain.

This CDR3 has 14 amino acids. V trimming: 2 bases; J trimming: 5 bases; junction bases outside the gene matches: 6. In germline, CDR1 is SGHNT, CDR2 YYREEE (reference sequence). Some clones are missing from TCRdb's copy, which holds only in-frame ones; the method was immunoSEQ multiplex PCR. The sample lists 200,000 to 300,000 clones; approximately 85% were seen once. This chain uses TRBV5-4 with TRBJ2-5; 7 bases align to TRBD2. The material sequenced was peripheral blood. The receptor was derived from a man between 50 and 59 years old with acute or convalescent COVID-19. The CDR3 sequence: CASSLSGGWETQYF. In DNA form, the CDR3 reads TGTGCCAGCAGCTTATCGGGAGGCTGGGAGACCCAGTACTTC.